The 20 T cell receptor beta chains below come from one sample, sequenced in a study of T-cell memory formation after mild COVID-19. From the 5' RACE reads, TCRdb called clonotypes with MiXCR, one entry per CDR3 protein. Seen here are about 450,000 distinct CDR3 sequences, less than 25% observed once, and the top ten hold roughly 14%. Input material: PBMCs or a T cell subset sorted from them (not recorded which). The source is an adult woman who had mild COVID-19 (a few samples of this study predate the infection). Cell type and time point are not known.

This clonotype was counted once. The rearrangement uses TRBV7-9 and TRBJ2-1, with 13 positions matching TRBD2. Germline CDR1 and CDR2: SEHNR and FQNEAQ (reference sequence). This CDR3 comprises 15 residues. V gave up 5 bases and J gave up 6 bases; unmatched junction bases: 4. CDR3 sequence (DNA): TGTGCCAGCAGCCATACTAGCGGGGGGGCCAATGAGCAGTTCTTC. Protein product: CASSHTSGGANEQFF.

The rearrangement uses TRBV29-1 and TRBJ2-7; 10 nucleotides line up with TRBD1. Germline assignment: CDR1 SQVTM and CDR2 ANQGSEA. This CDR3 contains 13 residues. V was pared by 4 bases and J by 3 bases, with 3 bases of the junction left unmatched. CDR3 DNA sequence: TGCAGCGTTGGGCGGGACAGGGGCTACGAGCAGTACTTC. This gives the protein CSVGRDRGYEQYF.

This clonotype has just a few counts. V gene TRBV4-1 combines with J gene TRBJ1-1, with D uncertain. Trimming pared 3 bases from V and 4 bases from J, leaving 12 bases between. Germline V gene data show CDR1 as MGHRA and CDR2 as YSYEKL. The CDR3 has 14 residues. For the CDR3, the DNA is TGCGCCAGCAGCCAGATGTATGAGGCCACTGAAGCTTTCTTT. Amino acid sequence: CASSQMYEATEAFF.

The chain links TRBV6-6 to TRBJ2-1; 9 nucleotides line up with TRBD1. J lost 4 bases, V lost 2 bases, and 6 bases had no gene match. CDR3 length: 16 amino acids. CDR1 is MNHNY, CDR2 SVGAGI, per germline (reference sequence). The DNA of the CDR3 is TGTGCCAGCAGTTACGGGTGGGACAGGGTTTACAATGAGCAGTTCTTC. This gives the protein CASSYGWDRVYNEQFF.

The rearrangement uses TRBV7-2 and TRBJ1-3, with D possibly TRBD1 on 5 matching bases. The V end lost 5 bases, the J end lost 0 bases, and 8 bases lay between the germline ends. CDR3 length: 14 residues. The V gene's germline CDR1 is SGHTA and CDR2 FQGNSA. In DNA form, the CDR3 reads TGTGCCAGCAGCAGAGACAGCTCTGGAAACACCATATATTTT. Translating gives CASSRDSSGNTIYF.

In its sample, this clonotype was seen a few times. The chain couples TRBV9 to TRBJ1-1; D uncertain. CDR3 size: 14 residues. Trimming left V 1 base short and J 2 bases short, with 9 bases between. CDR1 and CDR2 (germline): SGDLS, YYNGEE. Here the CDR3 DNA reads TGTGCCAGCAGCGTACAGAGCGAAAACACTGAAGCTTTCTTT. As protein: CASSVQSENTEAFF.

A few counts support this clonotype. The chain employs TRBV19 and TRBJ2-6; a weak D match, TRBD1 (6 bases). The CDR3 covers 18 residues. In germline, CDR1 is LNHDA, CDR2 SQIVND (reference sequence). Deletions cut 5 bases from V and 0 bases from J, with 17 bases between. The DNA of the CDR3 is TGTGCCAGTAGTCCCCAAACAGGGACGGGCTCTGGGGCCAACGTCCTGACTTTC. As protein: CASSPQTGTGSGANVLTF.

This clonotype was seen more than once but under ten times. This chain links TRBV11-2 with TRBJ2-7; TRBD2 agrees at 10 bases. The junction had 4 bases not matched to a gene; V was cut back by 4 bases and J by 4 bases. The CDR3 is made up of 14 amino acids. Germline V CDR1 and CDR2: SGHAT, FQNNGV. The CDR3 sequence: CASSSSGSGYEQYF. CDR3 DNA: TGTGCCAGCAGCTCTAGCGGGAGCGGATACGAGCAGTACTTC.

This clonotype was detected a few times. The chain links TRBV6-6 to TRBJ2-7, with 10 bases aligning to TRBD1. Germline trimming cut 5 bases from V and 8 bases from J; bases unmatched to any gene: 12. The CDR3 is 15 residues long. Germline loops: CDR1 MNHNY, CDR2 SVGAGI (reference sequence). CDR3 region: CASSQPGQGIIKQYF. CDR3 nucleotide sequence: TGTGCCAGCAGTCAACCGGGACAGGGGATTATCAAGCAGTACTTC.

The chain links TRBV29-1 to TRBJ1-5; tentative D call: TRBD1 (5 bases). Germline-derived CDR1 and CDR2 are SQVTM and ANQGSEA. The V gene lost 4 bases and the J gene lost 2 bases, with 12 bases spanning the gap. The CDR3 covers 14 residues. The CDR3 region has the DNA TGCAGCGTTGGGGAGGGGTTCGGCAATCAGCCCCAGCATTTT. It is translated as CSVGEGFGNQPQHF.

The rearrangement joins TRBV10-3 to TRBJ2-6, with TRBD1 matching over 7 bases. Germline CDR1 reads ENHRY; CDR2 reads SYGVKD. CDR3 length: 17 amino acids. J was trimmed by 0 bases and V by 4 bases; bases with no gene match: 6. The CDR3 is CAISGRQGRSGANVLTF. The CDR3, as DNA: TGTGCCATCAGTGGCAGACAGGGTCGCTCTGGGGCCAACGTCCTGACTTTC.

This chain links TRBV12-3 or TRBV12-4 with TRBJ1-1; the D gene is possibly TRBD1 (5 bases). Deletions cut 3 bases from V and 8 bases from J, with 16 bases between. This CDR3 spans 14 amino acids. The DNA for the CDR3 is TGTGCCAGCAGTTTCCGTCCCTCCGGGGCCGAAGCTTTCTTT. Protein product: CASSFRPSGAEAFF.

This clonotype was seen more than once but under ten times. The V call is TRBV3-1, the J call TRBJ2-1; D unresolved. CDR3 length equals 12 residues. Per germline, CDR1 LGHDT and CDR2 YNNKEL (reference sequence). Between the trimmed V and J ends, which lost 3 bases and 7 bases, there was a span of 7 bases. CDR3 bases: TGTGCCAGCAGCCAGCGATGGAATGAGCAGTTCTTC. This translates into CASSQRWNEQFF.

The chain links TRBV5-1 to TRBJ1-5; D is uncertain. The CDR3 loop spans 15 amino acids. CDR1 SGHRS and CDR2 YFSETQ come from the germline V gene. V lost 4 bases and J 4 bases, leaving 15 bases between the germline ends. CDR3 loop: CASSLLSGSNQPQHF. CDR3 nucleotides: TGCGCCAGCAGCCTCCTTTCCGGATCTAATCAGCCCCAGCATTTT.

In its sample, this clonotype was seen once. The rearrangement uses TRBV5-1 and TRBJ1-1; possible D gene TRBD1, 6 bases. The germline V and J ends were trimmed by 4 bases and 1 base, with 17 bases remaining between them. Germline values: CDR1 SGHRS, CDR2 YFSETQ. There are 16 residues in the CDR3. CDR3 nucleotides: TGCGCCAGCAGCGGATTGACAGACAGGAGGAACACTGAAGCTTTCTTT. Residues: CASSGLTDRRNTEAFF.

This clonotype has a handful of counts. The chain joins TRBV18 to TRBJ1-1, with a weak D call TRBD1 (6 bases). The CDR3 sequence is 17 residues long. Germline V CDR1 and CDR2: KGHSH, LQKENI. The V end lost 3 bases, the J end lost 0 bases, and 17 bases lay between the germline ends. The CDR3 loop is CASSPFRGQSMNTEAFF. CDR3 DNA: TGTGCCAGCTCACCTTTTAGAGGACAGTCTATGAACACTGAAGCTTTCTTT.

This clonotype was seen at least ten times. The genes are TRBV9 and TRBJ1-2, with D perhaps TRBD1 (5 bases). CDR3 length equals 15 residues. Per germline, CDR1 SGDLS and CDR2 YYNGEE. Deletions cut 3 bases from V and 0 bases from J, with 12 bases between. The CDR3 nucleotides read TGTGCCAGCAGCGAGGGGACGCTTGCTAACTATGGCTACACCTTC. Amino acids: CASSEGTLANYGYTF.

This chain connects TRBV24-1 to TRBJ1-2; D is unresolved. Trimming removed 3 bases at V and 6 bases at J, with 4 bases between. Germline assignment: CDR1 KGHDR and CDR2 SFDVKD. The CDR3 has 11 residues. CDR3 DNA: TGTGCCACCAGTGATCAAGATGGCTACACCTTC. Its protein is CATSDQDGYTF.

A few counts support this clonotype. The chain carries TRBV7-2 and TRBJ1-5; TRBD1 might be the D (5 bases). Per germline, CDR1 SGHTA and CDR2 FQGNSA. The CDR3 is made up of 14 amino acids. V lost 4 bases and J lost 3, with 10 bases in between. The chain's CDR3 is CASSSGRHNQPQHF. The CDR3 DNA follows: TGTGCCAGCAGCTCGGGACGGCACAATCAGCCCCAGCATTTT.

The rearrangement links TRBV9 to TRBJ2-3, with D hard to call. CDR1 and CDR2 (germline): SGDLS, YYNGEE. CDR3 length: 13 amino acids. V lost 2 bases, J lost 2 bases, and 6 bases lay in between. The CDR3 DNA follows: TGTGCCAGCAGCGTGGCCCCCACAGATACGCAGTATTTT. Amino acids: CASSVAPTDTQYF.